The 3 T cell receptor beta chains listed next were all sequenced from one sample in a study of blood T cell repertoires in COVID-19. Repertoires were generated with immunoSEQ multiplex PCR, while TCRdb's copy carries only in-frame clones and drops some. The data show around 94,000 clones, about 88% seen once. The sequenced sample consisted of peripheral blood. These receptors all stem from an older man with acute or convalescent COVID-19.

V gene TRBV7-2 combines with J gene TRBJ2-2; 10 nucleotides line up with TRBD2. Germline loops: CDR1 SGHTA, CDR2 FQGNSA. This CDR3 is 16 amino acids long. The junction had 7 bases not matched to a gene; V was cut back by 5 bases and J by 4 bases. The CDR3 DNA reads as TGTGCCAGCAGCCTCAGCGGGAGGGCCCGCACCGGGGAGCTGTTTTTT. The encoded protein is CASSLSGRARTGELFF. The full variable domain, with the rest looked up from reference TRBV7-2 and TRBJ2-2, is GAGVSQSPSNKVTEKGKDVELRCDPISGHTALYWYRQSLGQGLEFLIYFQGNSAPDKSGLPSDRFSAERTGGSVSTLTIQRTQQEDSAVYLCASSLSGRARTGELFFGEGSRLTVL.

V usage is TRBV5-1 and J usage is TRBJ2-1, with TRBD2 identical over 12 bases. The J segment lost 5 bases and the V segment lost 3 bases, leaving 9 bases of the junction unmatched. The CDR3 sequence is 17 residues long. Germline loops: CDR1 SGHRS, CDR2 YFSETQ. The CDR3, as DNA: TGCGCCAGCAGCTCGAACCCGACTAGCGGGAGCCACAATGAGCAGTTCTTC. Protein product: CASSSNPTSGSHNEQFF.

The rearrangement links TRBV15 to TRBJ2-3; 7 nucleotides align to TRBD1. This CDR3 spans 18 amino acids. Germline assignment: CDR1 LNHNV and CDR2 YYDKDF (reference sequence). V shed 1 base and J 8 bases; nucleotides not matched to a gene: 18. CDR3 protein: CATSRVGLGGRSWGTQYF. CDR3 bases: TGTGCCACCAGCAGAGTGGGGTTAGGGGGCCGGAGTTGGGGTACGCAGTATTTT.